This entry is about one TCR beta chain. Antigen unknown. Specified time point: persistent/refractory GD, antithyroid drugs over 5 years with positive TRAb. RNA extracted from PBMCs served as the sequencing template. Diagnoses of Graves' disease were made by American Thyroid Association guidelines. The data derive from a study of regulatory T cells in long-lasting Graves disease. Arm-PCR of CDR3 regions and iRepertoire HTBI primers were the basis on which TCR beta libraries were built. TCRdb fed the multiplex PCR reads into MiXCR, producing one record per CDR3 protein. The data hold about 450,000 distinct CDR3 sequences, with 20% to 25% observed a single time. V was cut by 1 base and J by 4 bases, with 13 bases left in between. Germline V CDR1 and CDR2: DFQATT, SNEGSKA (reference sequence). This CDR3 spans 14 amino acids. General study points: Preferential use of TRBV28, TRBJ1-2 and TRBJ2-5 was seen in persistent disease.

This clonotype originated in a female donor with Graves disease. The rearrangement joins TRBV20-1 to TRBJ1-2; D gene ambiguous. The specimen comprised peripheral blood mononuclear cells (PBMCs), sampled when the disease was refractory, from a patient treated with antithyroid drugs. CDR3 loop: CSARGKRVFYGYTF. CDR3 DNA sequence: TGCAGTGCTAGAGGAAAAAGGGTTTTCTATGGCTACACCTTC.